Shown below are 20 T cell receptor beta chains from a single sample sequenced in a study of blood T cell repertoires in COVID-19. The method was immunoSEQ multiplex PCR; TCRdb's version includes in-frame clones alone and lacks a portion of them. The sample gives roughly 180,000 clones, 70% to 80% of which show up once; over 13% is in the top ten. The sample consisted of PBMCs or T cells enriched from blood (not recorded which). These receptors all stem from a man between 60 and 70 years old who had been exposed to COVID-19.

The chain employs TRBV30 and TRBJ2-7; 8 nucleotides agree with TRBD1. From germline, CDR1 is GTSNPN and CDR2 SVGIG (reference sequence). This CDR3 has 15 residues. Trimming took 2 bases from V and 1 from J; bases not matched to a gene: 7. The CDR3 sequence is CAWSLGQGPSYEQYF. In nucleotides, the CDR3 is TGTGCCTGGAGTCTCGGACAGGGCCCATCCTACGAGCAGTACTTC.

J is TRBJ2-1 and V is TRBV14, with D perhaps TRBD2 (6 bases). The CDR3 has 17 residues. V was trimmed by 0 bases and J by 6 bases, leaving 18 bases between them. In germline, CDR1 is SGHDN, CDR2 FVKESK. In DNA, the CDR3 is TGTGCCAGCAGCCAAGATAGGTCCGGGAGAAGGCTCAATGAGCAGTTCTTC. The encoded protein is CASSQDRSGRRLNEQFF.

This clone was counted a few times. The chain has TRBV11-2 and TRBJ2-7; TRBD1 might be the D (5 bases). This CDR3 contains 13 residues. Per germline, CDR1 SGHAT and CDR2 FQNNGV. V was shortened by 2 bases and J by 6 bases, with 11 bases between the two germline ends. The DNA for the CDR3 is TGTGCCAGCAGCTTACAGGGTTTCGGCGAGCAGTACTTC. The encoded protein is CASSLQGFGEQYF.

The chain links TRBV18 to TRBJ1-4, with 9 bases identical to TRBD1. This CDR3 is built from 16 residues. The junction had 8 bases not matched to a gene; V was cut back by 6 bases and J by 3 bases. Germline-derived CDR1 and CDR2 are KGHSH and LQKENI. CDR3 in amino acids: CASSQTTGGSNEKLFF. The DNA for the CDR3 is TGTGCCAGCTCCCAGACTACAGGGGGCTCTAATGAAAAACTGTTTTTT. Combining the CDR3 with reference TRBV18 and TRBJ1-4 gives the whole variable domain NAGVMQNPRHLVRRRGQEARLRCSPMKGHSHVYWYRQLPEEGLKFMVYLQKENIIDESGMPKERFSAEFPKEGPSILRIQQVVRGDSAAYFCASSQTTGGSNEKLFFGSGTQLSVL.

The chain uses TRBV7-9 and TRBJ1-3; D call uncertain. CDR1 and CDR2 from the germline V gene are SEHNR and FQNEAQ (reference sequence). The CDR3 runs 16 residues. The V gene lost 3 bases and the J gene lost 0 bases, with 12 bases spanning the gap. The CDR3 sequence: CASSFLDGSSGNTIYF. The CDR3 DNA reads TGTGCCAGCAGCTTTCTAGACGGCAGCTCTGGAAACACCATATATTTT.

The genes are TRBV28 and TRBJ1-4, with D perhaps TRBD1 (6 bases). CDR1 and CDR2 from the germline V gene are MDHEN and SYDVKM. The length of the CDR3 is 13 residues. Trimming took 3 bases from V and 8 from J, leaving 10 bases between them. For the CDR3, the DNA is TGTGCCAGCAGTTTCAGGGGCCAGGAAAAACTGTTTTTT. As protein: CASSFRGQEKLFF.

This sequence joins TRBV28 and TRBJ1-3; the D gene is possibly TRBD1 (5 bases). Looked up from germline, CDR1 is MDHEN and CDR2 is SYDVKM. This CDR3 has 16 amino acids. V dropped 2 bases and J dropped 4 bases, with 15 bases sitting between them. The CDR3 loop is CASSLDWGGAGNTIYF. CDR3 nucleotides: TGTGCCAGCAGTTTAGATTGGGGGGGAGCAGGAAACACCATATATTTT.

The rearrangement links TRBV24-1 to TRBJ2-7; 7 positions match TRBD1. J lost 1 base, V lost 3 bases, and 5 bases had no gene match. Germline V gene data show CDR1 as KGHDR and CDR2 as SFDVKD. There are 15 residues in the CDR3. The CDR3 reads CATSDPRDSSYEQYF. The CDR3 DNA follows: TGTGCCACCAGTGATCCCCGGGACAGTTCCTACGAGCAGTACTTC.

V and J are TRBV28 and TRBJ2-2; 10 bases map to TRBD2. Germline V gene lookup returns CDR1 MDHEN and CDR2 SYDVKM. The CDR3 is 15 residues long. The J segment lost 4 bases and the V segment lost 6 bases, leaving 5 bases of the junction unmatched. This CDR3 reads CASRSLAGVTGELFF. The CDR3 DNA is TGTGCCAGCAGGTCTCTAGCGGGAGTCACCGGGGAGCTGTTTTTT. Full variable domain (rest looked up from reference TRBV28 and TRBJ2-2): DVKVTQSSRYLVKRTGEKVFLECVQDMDHENMFWYRQDPGLGLRLIYFSYDVKMKEKGDIPEGYSVSREKKERFSLILESASTNQTSMYLCASRSLAGVTGELFFGEGSRLTVL.

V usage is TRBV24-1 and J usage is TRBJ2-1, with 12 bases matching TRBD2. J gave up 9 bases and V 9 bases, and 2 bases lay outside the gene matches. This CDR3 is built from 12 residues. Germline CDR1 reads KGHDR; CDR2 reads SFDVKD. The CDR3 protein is CATQTSGSEQFF. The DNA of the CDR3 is TGTGCCACCCAGACTAGCGGGAGTGAGCAGTTCTTC.

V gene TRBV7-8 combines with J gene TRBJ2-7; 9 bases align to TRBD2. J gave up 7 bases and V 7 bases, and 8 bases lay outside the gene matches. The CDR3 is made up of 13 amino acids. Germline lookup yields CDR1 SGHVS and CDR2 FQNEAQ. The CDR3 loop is CASTVAGDKEQYF. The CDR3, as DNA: TGTGCCAGCACGGTAGCGGGAGATAAGGAGCAGTACTTC.

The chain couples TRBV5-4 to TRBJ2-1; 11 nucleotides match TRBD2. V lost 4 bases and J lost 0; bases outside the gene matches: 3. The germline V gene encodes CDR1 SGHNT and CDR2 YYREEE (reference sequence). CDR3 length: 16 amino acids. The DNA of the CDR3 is TGTGCCAGCAGCCGGGGACTAGCGGACTCCTACAATGAGCAGTTCTTC. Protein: CASSRGLADSYNEQFF.

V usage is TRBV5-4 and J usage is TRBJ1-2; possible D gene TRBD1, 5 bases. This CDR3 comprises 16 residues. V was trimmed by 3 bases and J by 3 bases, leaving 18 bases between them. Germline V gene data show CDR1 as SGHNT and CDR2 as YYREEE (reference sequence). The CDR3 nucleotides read TGTGCCAGCAGCTCTCACCGGAGCTTGGGGCACTATGGCTACACCTTC. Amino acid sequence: CASSSHRSLGHYGYTF.

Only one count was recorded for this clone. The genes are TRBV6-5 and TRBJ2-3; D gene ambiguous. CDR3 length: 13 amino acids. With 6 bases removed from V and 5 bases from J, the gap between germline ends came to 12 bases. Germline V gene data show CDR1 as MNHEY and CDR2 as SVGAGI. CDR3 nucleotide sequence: TGTGCCAGCAGCCCGACGGGTAAAGATACGCAGTATTTT. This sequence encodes CASSPTGKDTQYF.

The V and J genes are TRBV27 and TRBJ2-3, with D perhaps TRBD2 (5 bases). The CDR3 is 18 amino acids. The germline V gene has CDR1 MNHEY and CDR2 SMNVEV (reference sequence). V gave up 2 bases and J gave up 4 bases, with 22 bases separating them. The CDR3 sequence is CASSLTLPSGLTADTQYF. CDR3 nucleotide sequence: TGTGCCAGCAGTTTAACTCTTCCTTCCGGACTTACGGCAGATACGCAGTATTTT.

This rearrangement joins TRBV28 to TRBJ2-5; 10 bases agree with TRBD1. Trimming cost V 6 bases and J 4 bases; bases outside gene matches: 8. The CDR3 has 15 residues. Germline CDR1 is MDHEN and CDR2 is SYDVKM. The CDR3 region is CASSRYRTGGETQYF. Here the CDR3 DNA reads TGTGCCAGCAGCCGGTACAGGACAGGGGGAGAGACCCAGTACTTC. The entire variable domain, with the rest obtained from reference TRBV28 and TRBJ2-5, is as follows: DVKVTQSSRYLVKRTGEKVFLECVQDMDHENMFWYRQDPGLGLRLIYFSYDVKMKEKGDIPEGYSVSREKKERFSLILESASTNQTSMYLCASSRYRTGGETQYFGPGTRLLVL.

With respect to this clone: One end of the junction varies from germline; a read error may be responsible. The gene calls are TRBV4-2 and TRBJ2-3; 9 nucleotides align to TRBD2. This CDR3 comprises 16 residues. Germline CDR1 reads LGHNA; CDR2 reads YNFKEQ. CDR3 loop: CASNQPSSGGTDTQYF. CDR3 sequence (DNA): TGTGCCAGCAACCAACCAAGTAGCGGGGGAACAGATACGCAGTATTTT.

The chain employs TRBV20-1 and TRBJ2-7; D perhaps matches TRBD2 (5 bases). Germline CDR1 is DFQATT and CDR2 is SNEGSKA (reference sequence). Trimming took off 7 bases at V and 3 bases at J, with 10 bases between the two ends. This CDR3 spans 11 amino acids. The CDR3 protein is CSGPRDYEQYF. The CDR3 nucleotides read TGCAGTGGCCCCCGGGACTACGAGCAGTACTTC.

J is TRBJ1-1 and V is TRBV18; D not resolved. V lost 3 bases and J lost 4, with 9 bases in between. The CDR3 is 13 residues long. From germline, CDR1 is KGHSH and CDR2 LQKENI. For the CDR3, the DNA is TGTGCCAGCTCACCGGGCAGGTTCACTGAAGCTTTCTTT. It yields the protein CASSPGRFTEAFF.

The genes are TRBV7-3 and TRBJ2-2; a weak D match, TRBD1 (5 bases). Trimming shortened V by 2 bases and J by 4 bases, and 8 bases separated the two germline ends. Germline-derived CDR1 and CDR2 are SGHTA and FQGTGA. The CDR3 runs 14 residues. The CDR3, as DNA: TGTGCCAGCAGCTTATACCAGGGCACCGGGGAGCTGTTTTTT. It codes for CASSLYQGTGELFF. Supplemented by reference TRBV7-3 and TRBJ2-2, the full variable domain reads GAGVSQTPSNKVTEKGKYVELRCDPISGHTALYWYRQSLGQGPEFLIYFQGTGAADDSGLPNDRFFAVRPEGSVSTLKIQRTERGDSAVYLCASSLYQGTGELFFGEGSRLTVL.